This T cell receptor (beta chain) was observed in a study of ipilimumab plus nivolumab after autologous stem cell transplantation (dated by TCRdb to 2020 to 2023). Background for the entire study: The median number of doses received by trial patients was four to six for ipilimumab and fewer than ten for nivolumab. Included in the myeloma cohort were high-risk transplant-naive patients as well as patients relapsing within 3 years of a first autologous transplant. Patients with high-risk diffuse large B cell lymphoma, mature T cell lymphoma, or multiple myeloma undergoing autologous transplant were enrolled in the trial. The intent-to-treat population of the trial consisted of under 45 patients.

The protocol used for the library was the immunoSEQ multiplex PCR assay. Not all clones reach the TCRdb copy of this immuneACCESS table, which keeps in-frame sequences only. Checked studies attribute under half of the gap to unresolved V genes and leave the rest unexplained. Within this sample are over 8,500 clones, with more than 65% of them counted one time only. The leading ten clones occupy about a sixth of the sample. What the authors observed across the whole study: The authors concluded that combined checkpoint inhibition appeared tolerable when used as consolidation after transplant. The authors stated that profiles of the T cell receptor repertoire, regulatory T cell phenotype and gut microbiota provided a biologic rationale for studying this approach further.

Ipilimumab was given at 1 mg/kg intravenously on day 1 of selected weeks, and checkpoint therapy started 14 to 28 days after autologous transplant. Patients received nivolumab at 3 mg/kg intravenously on day 1 of weeks 1, 4, 7, 10, and every two weeks through week 26. This was a Phase Ib clinical trial that tested ipilimumab plus nivolumab, given as combined checkpoint inhibition, for consolidation following autologous stem cell transplantation. Compared with the rest of its sample, this clone is medium-sized (0.01 to 0.1%). Its antigen is still unknown. Per-nucleotide qualities are absent, and no much larger clonotype sits a single base away. The CDR3 sequence holds 17 residues, the cysteine and phenylalanine included. Only the CDR3 portion is preserved as DNA: 51 bases, with reading frame beginning at the first base.

The chain is made from TRBV21-1 and TRBJ1-2. TRBV21-1 is annotated as a pseudogene. This clonotype was obtained from a female donor with multiple myeloma. The specimen was PBMCs, collected in a trial of ipilimumab plus nivolumab as post-transplant consolidation. CDR3 sequence: CASSTERPRLNNYGYTF. The nucleotide sequence is given as TGTGCCAGCAGCACCGAGCGCCCGCGACTGAATAACTATGGCTACACCTTC.